These 19 T cell receptor beta chains originate from one sample sequenced in a study of blood T cells in healthy people across ages. Combining a sample-barcoded 5' primer with a J-beta primer mix, a second PCR ran for about 6 to 11 cycles. TCRdb analysed the 5' RACE reads with MiXCR anew, one entry per CDR3 protein. The sample holds about 1.6 million distinct CDR3 sequences, roughly 32% seen once. The sample consisted of blood. The source is a woman aged 25 to 39 in good health.

This clonotype showed up just a few times. The genes are TRBV25-1 and TRBJ2-7; D is uncertain. V was shortened by 3 bases and J by 7 bases, with 19 bases between the two germline ends. Per germline, CDR1 MGHDK and CDR2 SYGVNS. This CDR3 has 15 residues. CDR3 residues: CASSDTARLPGEQYF. CDR3 bases: TGTGCCAGCAGTGACACAGCCCGACTGCCCGGGGAGCAGTACTTC.

The V call is TRBV4-1, the J call TRBJ2-4, with 11 bases that match TRBD2. Trimming at V came to 4 bases and at J to 13 bases, leaving 12 bases not matched to a gene. CDR1 is MGHRA, CDR2 YSYEKL, per germline. The CDR3 loop spans 15 amino acids. CDR3 bases: TGCGCCAGCAGCCCCCTAGCGGGAGGCGGGGGCGCGCAGTACTTC. This sequence encodes CASSPLAGGGGAQYF.

The DNA of the CDR3 is TGTGCCAGCACCTTGGGGGCTTACGAGCAGTACTTC. It encodes CASTLGAYEQYF. V and J are TRBV6-1 and TRBJ2-7, with a tentative D call TRBD1 (6 bases). Germline loops: CDR1 MNHNS, CDR2 SASEGT. This CDR3 region has 12 residues. Deletions cut 7 bases from V and 4 bases from J, with 11 bases between.

The chain joins TRBV6-1 to TRBJ2-3, with a tentative D call TRBD1 (6 bases). Germline lookup yields CDR1 MNHNS and CDR2 SASEGT. The CDR3 is 14 residues long. The V end was cut by 6 bases, the J end by 4 bases, with 14 bases between. CDR3 nucleotide sequence: TGTGCCAGCAGACGAGGGGGTGGGTCAGATACGCAGTATTTT. Translation: CASRRGGGSDTQYF.

This clonotype was counted many times. The chain uses TRBV29-1 and TRBJ2-5; 8 positions agree with TRBD2. V dropped 2 bases and J dropped 4; count of bases not matched to a gene: 9. The germline CDR1 and CDR2 sequences are SQVTM and ANQGSEA. CDR3 length: 15 amino acids. DNA of the CDR3: TGCAGCGTTGAATCCCCGGGAGGGGCCTCAGAGACCCAGTACTTC. Translating gives CSVESPGGASETQYF.

The chain uses TRBV20-1 and TRBJ2-1; 8 bases fit TRBD2. CDR1 and CDR2 from the germline V gene are DFQATT and SNEGSKA (reference sequence). This CDR3 region has 18 residues. V trimming: 6 bases; J trimming: 3 bases; junction bases outside the gene matches: 19. The DNA for the CDR3 is TGCAGTGCCCGGCGGACCCCGTCAATAGCGGGATTCTACAATGAGCAGTTCTTC. This translates into CSARRTPSIAGFYNEQFF.

The chain has TRBV3-1 and TRBJ1-2; D call uncertain. The germline CDR1 and CDR2 sequences are LGHDT and YNNKEL (reference sequence). The length of the CDR3 is 12 residues. The V end was cut by 3 bases, the J end by 4 bases, with 6 bases between. The chain's CDR3 is CASSQPTYGYTF. The CDR3, as DNA: TGTGCCAGCAGCCAGCCGACCTATGGCTACACCTTC.

V gene TRBV7-8 combines with J gene TRBJ2-1; 10 bases agree with TRBD1. This CDR3 has 13 amino acids. Germline V lookup: CDR1 SGHVS, CDR2 FQNEAQ. Trimming took 5 bases from V and 6 from J; bases not matched to a gene: 1. CDR3 coding DNA: TGTGCCAGCAGCGGGACAGGGGCCAATGAGCAGTTCTTC. This encodes CASSGTGANEQFF.

This rearrangement joins TRBV5-1 to TRBJ1-1; D remains unclear. The V gene lost 0 bases and the J gene lost 8 bases, with 11 bases spanning the gap. The germline CDR1 and CDR2 sequences are SGHRS and YFSETQ. CDR3 size: 13 residues. This chain's CDR3 is CASSLAADLEAFF. DNA of the CDR3: TGCGCCAGCAGCTTGGCGGCCGACCTCGAAGCTTTCTTT.

This clonotype showed up just a few times. The rearrangement joins TRBV20-1 to TRBJ2-7; 8 bases match TRBD1. The junction had 12 bases not matched to a gene; V was cut back by 3 bases and J by 5 bases. From germline, CDR1 is DFQATT and CDR2 SNEGSKA (reference sequence). The CDR3 length is 15 residues. The chain's CDR3 is CSASYPKTGGNEQYF. Here the CDR3 DNA reads TGCAGTGCTAGCTACCCTAAAACAGGGGGGAACGAGCAGTACTTC.

The chain has TRBV12-3 or TRBV12-4 and TRBJ1-2; 11 nucleotides match TRBD1. This CDR3 comprises 14 residues. After removal of 6 bases from V and 8 bases from J, the junction contained 8 bases not matched to a gene. The CDR3 sequence: CASRAGQGEFGYTF. The CDR3 DNA is TGTGCCAGCAGGGCGGGACAGGGGGAGTTCGGCTACACCTTC.

This clonotype showed up just a few times. This rearrangement joins TRBV10-1 to TRBJ2-1; D might be TRBD1 (6 bases). Germline CDR1 WNHNN, CDR2 SYGVQD (reference sequence). The CDR3 is 14 amino acids. Trimming left V 2 bases short and J 8 bases short, with 13 bases between. For the CDR3, the DNA is TGCGCCAGCAGTGAGACAGGGACCAGCCATGAGCAGTTCTTC. Encoded protein: CASSETGTSHEQFF.

The J gene is TRBJ2-7, the V gene TRBV6-1, with D unclear. The germline V gene encodes CDR1 MNHNS and CDR2 SASEGT. Trimming cost V 0 bases and J 2 bases, with 11 bases left between them. This CDR3 region has 15 residues. The CDR3 reads CASSEAIGVPYEQYF. The CDR3 DNA reads TGTGCCAGCAGTGAAGCGATCGGCGTCCCCTACGAGCAGTACTTC.

This clonotype was seen a few times. The rearrangement joins TRBV12-3 or TRBV12-4 to TRBJ2-1; TRBD2 might be the D (7 bases). The CDR3 covers 16 residues. Trimming took off 1 base at V and 6 bases at J, with 16 bases between the two ends. The CDR3 DNA reads TGTGCCAGCAGTTTAGGAGGGGGGGCCCGTAGCAATGAGCAGTTCTTC. This sequence encodes CASSLGGGARSNEQFF.

The chain employs TRBV20-1 and TRBJ1-1; 7 nucleotides line up with TRBD1. After removal of 6 bases from V and 6 bases from J, the junction contained 10 bases not matched to a gene. Germline loops: CDR1 DFQATT, CDR2 SNEGSKA (reference sequence). This CDR3 is built from 13 residues. The CDR3 spells CSAIHRGIPEAFF. The CDR3 DNA follows: TGCAGTGCGATCCACAGGGGAATCCCTGAAGCTTTCTTT.

This clonotype was found many times. The rearrangement uses TRBV5-1 and TRBJ2-5; TRBD2 might be the D (5 bases). V was shortened by 2 bases and J by 2 bases, with 10 bases between the two germline ends. The CDR3 has 14 amino acids. CDR1 and CDR2 from the germline V gene are SGHRS and YFSETQ. CDR3 amino acids: CASSFGVGQETQYF. CDR3 sequence (DNA): TGCGCCAGCAGCTTCGGGGTTGGGCAAGAGACCCAGTACTTC.

J is TRBJ2-7 and V is TRBV20-1; D is possibly TRBD1 (6 bases). V lost 7 bases and J 3 bases, leaving 13 bases between the germline ends. CDR1 is DFQATT and CDR2 is SNEGSKA in the germline V gene (reference sequence). This CDR3 comprises 12 residues. This chain's CDR3 is CSVTPGVYEQYF. The CDR3 DNA follows: TGCAGTGTAACCCCAGGGGTCTACGAGCAGTACTTC.

V is TRBV27 and J is TRBJ2-7; 10 positions agree with TRBD1. The DNA end is more similar to TRBJ2-1, so the J call may be wrong. Germline CDR1 is MNHEY and CDR2 is SMNVEV (reference sequence). This CDR3 region has 14 residues. The CDR3 spells CASSWDRGMNEQFF. CDR3 DNA: TGTGCCAGCAGTTGGGACAGGGGAATGAACGAGCAGTTCTTC.

This clonotype has just a few counts. This sequence joins TRBV20-1 and TRBJ2-7; maybe TRBD2 (6 bases). V shed 8 bases and J shed 4 bases, with 15 bases lying between them. Germline V gene data show CDR1 as DFQATT and CDR2 as SNEGSKA (reference sequence). The CDR3 sequence is 12 residues long. CDR3 sequence: CSTERVLYEQYF. CDR3 DNA: TGCAGTACGGAGCGGGTGTTATACGAGCAGTACTTC.